The 23 T cell receptor beta chains listed next were all sequenced from one sample in a study of T cell responses to AZD1222 COVID-19 vaccine. The method was immunoSEQ multiplex PCR; TCRdb's version includes in-frame clones alone and lacks a portion of them. The table lists approximately 80,000 clones, approximately 90% of them singletons. Sequenced material: peripheral blood, taken 28 days after the second AZD1222 dose. The receptor set was obtained from an adult who received the AZD1222 COVID-19 vaccine.

V and J are TRBV9 and TRBJ2-1; no clear D gene. Germline assignment: CDR1 SGDLS and CDR2 YYNGEE. There are 13 residues in the CDR3. The germline V and J ends were trimmed by 1 base and 3 bases, with 5 bases remaining between them. The CDR3 DNA sequence: TGTGCCAGCAGCGTAAGAGACTACAATGAGCAGTTCTTC. Translation gives CASSVRDYNEQFF.

The rearrangement joins TRBV18 to TRBJ1-2; 8 nucleotides align to TRBD1. CDR3 length: 14 amino acids. Germline loops: CDR1 KGHSH, CDR2 LQKENI. The V and J ends lost 3 bases and 8 bases, in that order; junction bases with no gene match: 8. The CDR3, as DNA: TGTGCCAGCTCACCCACGCAGGGGGCGCGCGGCTACACCTTC. As protein: CASSPTQGARGYTF.

The chain joins TRBV19 to TRBJ1-3; a weak D match, TRBD1 (5 bases). This CDR3 spans 14 amino acids. Germline CDR1 reads LNHDA; CDR2 reads SQIVND (reference sequence). V dropped 7 bases and J dropped 4 bases, with 14 bases sitting between them. The CDR3 bases are TGTGCCAGTACTGAGGGGCGGCAAGGAAACACCATATATTTT. It encodes CASTEGRQGNTIYF.

The J gene is TRBJ2-1, the V gene TRBV5-1; the match to TRBD2 covers 10 bases. Germline V gives CDR1 SGHRS, CDR2 YFSETQ. V lost 4 bases and J lost 0; bases outside the gene matches: 1. The CDR3 extends over 15 amino acids. The CDR3 DNA reads as TGCGCCAGCAGCCCTAGCGGGAGCTCCTACAATGAGCAGTTCTTC. This gives the protein CASSPSGSSYNEQFF.

The chain joins TRBV7-9 to TRBJ2-5, with 9 positions matching TRBD2. Per the germline V gene, CDR1 is SEHNR and CDR2 is FQNEAQ (reference sequence). J was trimmed by 4 bases and V by 5 bases; bases with no gene match: 8. This CDR3 has 15 amino acids. The chain's CDR3 is CASSGSGTSRETQYF. For the CDR3, the DNA is TGTGCCAGCAGCGGCTCCGGGACTAGCAGAGAGACCCAGTACTTC.

The chain couples TRBV3-1 (or the pseudogene TRBV3-2) to TRBJ2-2; 10 bases fit TRBD2. Germline assignment: CDR1 LGHDT and CDR2 YNNKEL (reference sequence). J gave up 3 bases and V 4 bases, and 8 bases lay outside the gene matches. This CDR3 contains 17 residues. The CDR3, as DNA: TGTGCCAGCAGCCTTCGAAGGACTAGCGGACACACCGGGGAGCTGTTTTTT. This codes for CASSLRRTSGHTGELFF.

J is TRBJ2-5 and V is TRBV27; no reliable D call. The germline V gene has CDR1 MNHEY and CDR2 SMNVEV (reference sequence). The CDR3 is 13 amino acids. The V end was cut by 3 bases, the J end by 1 base, with 6 bases between. For the CDR3, the DNA is TGTGCCAGCAGTTTTAGAGTCCAAGAGACCCAGTACTTC. Translating gives CASSFRVQETQYF.

This clone was detected only once. The chain combines TRBV5-1 with TRBJ2-7, with D maybe TRBD1 (6 bases). The CDR3 spans 15 residues. Deletions cut 4 bases from V and 5 bases from J, with 19 bases between. The germline V gene has CDR1 SGHRS and CDR2 YFSETQ. As DNA, the CDR3 is TGCGCCAGCAGCAATACAGGGAGTTCGTATGACGAGCAGTACTTC. Amino acids: CASSNTGSSYDEQYF.

This clone came up once. V is TRBV7-2 and J is TRBJ2-1, with 7 bases lining up with TRBD2. V was pared by 0 bases and J by 2 bases, with 16 bases of the junction left unmatched. The CDR3 length is 20 residues. Germline V gene lookup returns CDR1 SGHTA and CDR2 FQGNSA. The CDR3 is CASSLAGRRTSRRPYNEQFF. The CDR3 bases are TGTGCCAGCAGCTTAGCGGGACGTAGGACTAGTAGGAGACCCTACAATGAGCAGTTCTTC.

This clone was picked up a small number of times. J is TRBJ1-1 and V is TRBV10-3, with a tentative D call TRBD1 (5 bases). The V end was cut by 4 bases, the J end by 4 bases, with 10 bases between. This CDR3 contains 13 residues. Germline CDR1 reads ENHRY; CDR2 reads SYGVKD. CDR3 coding DNA: TGTGCCATCAGTGGTTCAGGGTTCACTGAAGCTTTCTTT. It is translated as CAISGSGFTEAFF.

The V call is TRBV19, the J call TRBJ2-2; possible D gene TRBD2, 5 bases. CDR3 size: 14 residues. CDR1 is LNHDA and CDR2 is SQIVND in the germline V gene (reference sequence). V was pared by 5 bases and J by 4 bases, with 11 bases between. This chain's CDR3 is CASSWERATGELFF. The CDR3 region has the DNA TGTGCCAGTAGTTGGGAGCGTGCCACCGGGGAGCTGTTTTTT.

The V call is TRBV4-1, the J call TRBJ2-3, with 15 bases that match TRBD2. With V trimmed by 1 base and J by 5 bases, 4 bases remained unmatched. CDR1 and CDR2 (germline): MGHRA, YSYEKL. CDR3 length: 17 residues. The CDR3 loop reads CASSQARTSGRGDTQYF. The CDR3 nucleotides are TGCGCCAGCAGCCAAGCCCGGACTAGCGGGAGGGGAGATACGCAGTATTTT.

The count of this clone is one. J is TRBJ1-1 and V is TRBV7-2; a possible D gene is TRBD1 (5 bases). Germline lookup yields CDR1 SGHTA and CDR2 FQGNSA. The ends were cut back, 1 base at V and 0 bases at J, with 15 bases in the middle. The CDR3 runs to 17 residues. Written as DNA, the CDR3 is TGTGCCAGCAGCTTAGTTTTCACATCAGGGATGAACACTGAAGCTTTCTTT. Translation gives CASSLVFTSGMNTEAFF.

V and J are TRBV12-2 and TRBJ2-5. TRBV12-2 is given as a pseudogene. There are 14 residues in the CDR3. The CDR3 DNA follows: TGTGCAACTCAAAGCCGGGCTCACCAAGAGACCCAGTACTTC. Amino acid sequence: CATQSRAHQETQYF.

The rearrangement joins TRBV3-1 (or the pseudogene TRBV3-2) to TRBJ2-3; possible D gene TRBD2, 6 bases. The CDR3 consists of 18 residues. Germline CDR1 LGHDT, CDR2 YNNKEL (reference sequence). The V end was cut by 2 bases, the J end by 0 bases, with 18 bases between. The CDR3, as DNA: TGTGCCAGCAGCCAACGAGCGGGTGGGGGGTCGAGCACAGATACGCAGTATTTT. As protein: CASSQRAGGGSSTDTQYF.

The genes are TRBV11-2 and TRBJ2-1; a weak D match, TRBD2 (5 bases). This CDR3 has 16 residues. With 5 bases removed from V and 4 bases from J, the gap between germline ends came to 18 bases. CDR1 and CDR2 from the germline V gene are SGHAT and FQNNGV. As DNA, the CDR3 is TGTGCCAGCAGCCAGAGAGACCTCGGGATATACAATGAGCAGTTCTTC. Translation gives CASSQRDLGIYNEQFF.

V and J are TRBV28 and TRBJ1-1, with D unresolved. CDR3 length equals 12 residues. V lost 6 bases and J lost 2, with 7 bases in between. Germline V gives CDR1 MDHEN, CDR2 SYDVKM. CDR3 region: CASSKLNTEAFF. As DNA, the CDR3 is TGTGCCAGCAGCAAACTCAACACTGAAGCTTTCTTT.

This chain joins TRBV29-1 and TRBJ2-7; 11 nucleotides agree with TRBD2. Germline trimming cut 3 bases from V and 7 bases from J; bases unmatched to any gene: 8. Germline V gene sequence: CDR1 SQVTM, CDR2 ANQGSEA. The CDR3 contains 14 residues. The CDR3 region has the DNA TGCAGCGTTGACACTAGCGGGAGATCGGGAGAGCAGTACTTC. This sequence encodes CSVDTSGRSGEQYF.

The genes are TRBV3-1 (or the pseudogene TRBV3-2) and TRBJ1-1; D is unclear. Trimming removed 4 bases at V and 2 bases at J, with 5 bases between. This CDR3 has 12 residues. In germline, CDR1 is LGHDT, CDR2 YNNKEL (reference sequence). CDR3 loop: CASSRYNTEAFF. The DNA of the CDR3 is TGTGCCAGCAGCCGTTATAACACTGAAGCTTTCTTT.

The rearrangement uses TRBV19 and TRBJ2-2; 9 bases are a match to TRBD1. V was pared by 7 bases and J by 3 bases, with 12 bases of the junction left unmatched. Germline values: CDR1 LNHDA, CDR2 SQIVND (reference sequence). The CDR3 consists of 17 residues. The CDR3 is CASISTRTGAYTGELFF. CDR3 nucleotides: TGTGCCAGTATCAGCACTCGGACAGGGGCCTACACCGGGGAGCTGTTTTTT.

This chain uses TRBV7-9 with TRBJ1-1; D unclear. CDR3 length equals 13 residues. The V gene's germline CDR1 is SEHNR and CDR2 FQNEAQ (reference sequence). Trimming stripped 8 bases from V and 2 bases from J, with 12 bases between. The CDR3 region has the DNA TGTGCCAGCCAGGACGTTAGCAACACTGAAGCTTTCTTT. Protein product: CASQDVSNTEAFF.

The rearrangement uses TRBV6-4 and TRBJ1-1, with D hard to call. The CDR3 extends over 13 amino acids. The germline V gene has CDR1 MRHNA and CDR2 SNTAGT. Trimming cost V 2 bases and J 0 bases, with 4 bases left between them. CDR3: CASSDRVNTEAFF. DNA of the CDR3: TGTGCCAGCAGTGACAGGGTGAACACTGAAGCTTTCTTT.

Only one count was recorded for this clone. The genes are TRBV10-1 and TRBJ2-7, with 7 bases aligning to TRBD1. Germline CDR1 reads WNHNN; CDR2 reads SYGVQD (reference sequence). This CDR3 has 13 residues. V lost 5 bases and J lost 2; bases outside the gene matches: 3. CDR3 region: CASSPGQTYEQYF. CDR3 in DNA: TGCGCCAGCAGTCCGGGACAGACCTACGAGCAGTACTTC.